This entry lists 4 T cell receptor beta chains sequenced from one sample in a study of blood T cell repertoires in COVID-19. This table comes from immunoSEQ multiplex PCR, and its TCRdb copy is limited to in-frame clones, with some not included. The sample yields about 530,000 clones, 85% to 90% seen once. The sample taken for sequencing was peripheral blood. All receptors come from a woman aged 50 to 60 with COVID-19, enrolled during active disease.

Worth noting for this clone: The sample has other DNA sequences that encode this CDR3 too. V is TRBV19 and J is TRBJ1-1, with TRBD1 as a possible D gene (5 bases). The CDR3 length is 14 residues. V was clipped by 4 bases and J by 1 base, with 10 bases between them. Germline V gene lookup returns CDR1 LNHDA and CDR2 SQIVND (reference sequence). CDR3: CASSTQGPNTEAFF. CDR3 in DNA: TGTGCCAGTAGTACCCAGGGTCCGAACACTGAAGCTTTCTTT. The entire variable domain, with the rest obtained from reference TRBV19 and TRBJ1-1, is as follows: DGGITQSPKYLFRKEGQNVTLSCEQNLNHDAMYWYRQDPGQGLRLIYYSQIVNDFQKGDIAEGYSVSREKKESFPLTVTSAQKNPTAFYLCASSTQGPNTEAFFGQGTRLTVV.

The chain couples TRBV19 to TRBJ1-1; 7 bases agree with TRBD1. Germline V gene lookup returns CDR1 LNHDA and CDR2 SQIVND (reference sequence). This CDR3 contains 19 residues. V was pared by 9 bases and J by 2 bases, with 24 bases of the junction left unmatched. The CDR3 here is CASRSDWTGMTARNTEAFF. CDR3 sequence (DNA): TGTGCCAGCCGATCGGACTGGACAGGCATGACCGCGAGAAACACTGAAGCTTTCTTT.

The chain links TRBV19 to TRBJ1-2, with 7 positions matching TRBD1. With 7 bases clipped from V and 4 bases from J, the junction kept 15 bases outside the gene matches. Germline CDR1 reads LNHDA; CDR2 reads SQIVND (reference sequence). CDR3 length: 16 amino acids. This CDR3 reads CASNSPTTGAFYGYTF. The CDR3 coding sequence is TGTGCCAGTAATTCGCCCACCACAGGGGCTTTCTATGGCTACACCTTC.

In its sample, this clone was seen once. The chain uses TRBV29-1 and TRBJ2-7, with 10 bases lining up with TRBD2. The germline CDR1 and CDR2 sequences are SQVTM and ANQGSEA. After removal of 6 bases from V and 0 bases from J, the junction contained 5 bases not matched to a gene. The CDR3 has 14 amino acids. The CDR3, as DNA: TGCAGCGTACCACTAGCGGGGCGCTCCTACGAGCAGTACTTC. Residues: CSVPLAGRSYEQYF.